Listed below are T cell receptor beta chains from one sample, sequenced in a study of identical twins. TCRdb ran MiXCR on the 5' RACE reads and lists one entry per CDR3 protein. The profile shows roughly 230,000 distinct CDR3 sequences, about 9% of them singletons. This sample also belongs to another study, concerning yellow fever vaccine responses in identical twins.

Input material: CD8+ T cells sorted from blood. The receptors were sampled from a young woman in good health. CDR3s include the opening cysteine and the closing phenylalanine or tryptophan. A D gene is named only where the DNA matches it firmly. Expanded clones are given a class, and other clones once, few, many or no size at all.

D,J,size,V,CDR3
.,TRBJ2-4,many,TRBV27,CASGKLAKNIQYF
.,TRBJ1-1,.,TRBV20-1,CSLGPHTEAFF
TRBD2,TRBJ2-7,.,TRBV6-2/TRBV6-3,CASSYERTSVSYEQYF
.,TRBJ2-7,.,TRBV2,CASGDEADEQYF
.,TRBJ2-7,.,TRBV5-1,CASSLAGPRNYEQYF
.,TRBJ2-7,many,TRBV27,CASSLYRVPLEQYF
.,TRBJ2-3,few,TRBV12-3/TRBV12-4,CASNLGGADTQYF
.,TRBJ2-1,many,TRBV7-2,CASSLVGNNEQFF
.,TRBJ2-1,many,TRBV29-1,CSVEGLLSGYEQFF
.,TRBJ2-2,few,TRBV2,CASMFWTGELFF
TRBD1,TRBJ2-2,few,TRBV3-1,CASSQYRTGYTGELFF
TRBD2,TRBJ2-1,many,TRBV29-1,CSVLSGDHNEQFF
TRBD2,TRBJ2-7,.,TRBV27,CASSLVGASGSYEQYF
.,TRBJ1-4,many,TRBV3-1,CASSQDKSGPNEKLFF
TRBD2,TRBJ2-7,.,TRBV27,CASSLVASGSSYEQYF
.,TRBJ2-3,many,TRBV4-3,CASSQRADMDTQYF
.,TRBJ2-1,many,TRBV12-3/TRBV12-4,CATSTGYNEQFF
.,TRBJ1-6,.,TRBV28,CASSPFRGTNSPLHF
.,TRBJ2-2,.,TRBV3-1,CASSQDLGWVGELFF
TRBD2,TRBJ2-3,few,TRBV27,CASSLGGLADLTDTQYF
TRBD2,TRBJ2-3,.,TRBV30,CAWSGDSGEDTDTQYF
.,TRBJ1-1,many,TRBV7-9,CASSPRIYPEAFF
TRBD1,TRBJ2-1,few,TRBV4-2,CASSQEGQGHNEQFF
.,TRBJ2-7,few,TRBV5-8,CASSLSVDSTYEQYF
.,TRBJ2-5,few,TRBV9,CASSVKGMRKETQYF
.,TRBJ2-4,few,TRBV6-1,CASSETVAKNIQYF
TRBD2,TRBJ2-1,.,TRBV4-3,CASSQDGTSIWSNEQFF
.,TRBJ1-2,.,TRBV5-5,CASRPQQGDGNGYTF
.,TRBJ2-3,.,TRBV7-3,CASSAWDSSTDTQYF
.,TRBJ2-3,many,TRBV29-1,CSVEEEWADTQYF